The 24 T cell receptor beta chains below were found in one sample sequenced in a study of metastatic and nonmetastatic thyroid tumors. No patient received treatment before thyroid surgery. TCRdb re-analyzed the PCR reads through MiXCR. The sample lists just over 70,000 clones, about 17% occurring once. Sequenced input: blood. These receptors were collected from a female donor with papillary thyroid cancer or a benign thyroid nodule (not recorded which). Some clones in this sample may be carry-over from other donors' samples.

This clone was seen many times. Being one base from a much bigger clone, this may be a read error. The same CDR3 also results from other DNA sequences found in this sample. The CDR3: CASSSPNSPLHF. The CDR3 DNA is TGTGCCAGCAGTTCACCCAATTCACCCCTCCACTTT. V and J are TRBV2 and TRBJ1-6; D unclear. Trimming pared 5 bases from V and 7 bases from J, leaving 6 bases between. CDR3 size: 12 residues. The germline gives CDR1 SNHLY, CDR2 FYNNEI.

This clone was detected many times. The chain has TRBV30 and TRBJ2-4; tentatively, D is TRBD1 or TRBD2 (5 bases each). With 2 bases removed from V and 13 bases from J, the gap between germline ends came to 15 bases. This CDR3 has 12 residues. Germline-derived CDR1 and CDR2 are GTSNPN and SVGIG (reference sequence). The CDR3 sequence is CAWSPTGTSQYF. The CDR3 DNA is TGTGCCTGGAGTCCGACCGGGACCTCCCAGTACTTC.

This clone was counted ten times or more. This chain uses TRBV19 with TRBJ2-2, with 7 bases fitting TRBD1. The CDR3 extends over 15 amino acids. Germline CDR1 reads LNHDA; CDR2 reads SQIVND (reference sequence). Unmatched junction bases numbered 9, after V lost 4 bases and J lost 7 bases. CDR3: CASSTDRAGRGELFF. The CDR3 DNA follows: TGTGCCAGTAGTACAGACAGGGCGGGCCGCGGGGAGCTGTTTTTT.

J is TRBJ1-2 and V is TRBV24-1; TRBD1 matches at 10 bases. Germline V CDR1 and CDR2: KGHDR, SFDVKD. The CDR3 has 17 amino acids. Germline trimming cut 4 bases from V and 1 base from J; bases unmatched to any gene: 8. CDR3 nucleotide sequence: TGTGCCACCAGTGACAATCCCGGGACAGGGGTTAACTATGGCTACACCTTC. Amino acid sequence: CATSDNPGTGVNYGYTF.

This clone appeared many times. This chain joins TRBV11-3 and TRBJ2-1, with 8 positions matching TRBD1. Germline V gene data show CDR1 as SGHNT and CDR2 as YENEEA. The V segment lost 4 bases and the J segment 6 bases; nucleotides outside the gene matches: 11. The CDR3 contains 16 residues. The CDR3 spells CASSSPGGAVINEQFF. In nucleotides, the CDR3 is TGTGCCAGCAGCTCACCAGGGGGCGCAGTGATCAATGAGCAGTTCTTC.

This clone was counted at least ten times. V is TRBV7-2 and J is TRBJ2-7; D ambiguous. This CDR3 contains 13 residues. Trimming took off 4 bases at V and 7 bases at J, with 14 bases between the two ends. Per germline, CDR1 SGHTA and CDR2 FQGNSA. CDR3 sequence: CASSSPALREQYF. In DNA, the CDR3 is TGTGCCAGCAGCTCGCCCGCCTTGCGGGAGCAGTACTTC.

This clone has a handful of counts. The chain has TRBV5-4 and TRBJ2-7; 7 bases align to TRBD2. The V gene's germline CDR1 is SGHNT and CDR2 YYREEE (reference sequence). J gave up 2 bases and V 4 bases, and 6 bases lay outside the gene matches. The CDR3 is 14 amino acids. CDR3 sequence reads: CASSTGGSAYEQYF. The CDR3 DNA sequence: TGTGCCAGCAGCACCGGCGGGAGCGCCTACGAGCAGTACTTC.

This clone was counted a few times. With a much larger clone just one base away, this may be a read error. Because the CDR3 is missing its conserved closing phenylalanine or tryptophan, this is likely a read error. The J gene is TRBJ1-2, the V gene TRBV29-1; D uncertain. The CDR3 sequence is 11 residues long. Germline-derived CDR1 and CDR2 are SQVTM and ANQGSEA. Trimming removed 8 bases at V and 7 bases at J, with 14 bases between. The CDR3 region has the DNA TGCAGCCTCGACCCCAGTGGTGGCTACACCTTA. Its protein is CSLDPSGGYTL.

A few counts support this clone. This could be a read error, since a much larger clone is one nucleotide away. Additional DNA sequences in this sample encode the identical CDR3. For the CDR3, the DNA is TGCAGTCATGTGGCAAATCCAGATACGCAGTATTTT. Residues: CSHVANPDTQYF. The chain links TRBV29-1 to TRBJ2-3, with D hard to call. Germline CDR1 and CDR2: SQVTM and ANQGSEA. CDR3 size: 12 residues.

The chain employs TRBV18 and TRBJ1-1, with TRBD1 identical over 7 bases. With V trimmed by 11 bases and J by 4 bases, 19 bases remained unmatched. Per the germline V gene, CDR1 is KGHSH and CDR2 is LQKENI. The CDR3 loop spans 16 amino acids. The CDR3 coding sequence is TGTGCCGGCCGACCCCCCAGGGGGAGTTACGGCACTGAAGCTTTCTTT. Protein sequence: CAGRPPRGSYGTEAFF.

This clone occurred many times. V usage is TRBV11-1 and J usage is TRBJ2-3; 8 positions agree with TRBD1. Germline CDR1 reads SGHAT; CDR2 reads FQDESV (reference sequence). The CDR3 totals 16 residues. Losses at the gene ends were 5 bases for V and 0 bases for J; bases not matched to a gene: 7. CDR3 amino acids: CASSPRQGTSTDTQYF. DNA of the CDR3: TGTGCCAGCAGCCCTCGACAGGGGACTAGCACAGATACGCAGTATTTT.

The V gene is TRBV6-1, the J gene TRBJ2-1; TRBD2 matches 7 bases. Germline V gene sequence: CDR1 MNHNS, CDR2 SASEGT. Unmatched junction bases numbered 5, after V lost 9 bases and J lost 0 bases. The CDR3 has 14 amino acids. The CDR3 region has the DNA TGTGCCAGTAAACGGGAGGCCTCCTACAATGAGCAGTTCTTC. Translated: CASKREASYNEQFF.

This chain links TRBV7-8 with TRBJ2-7; D is perhaps TRBD1 or TRBD2 (5 bases each). Between the trimmed V and J ends, which lost 1 base and 3 bases, there was a span of 10 bases. The CDR3 has 14 amino acids. Germline CDR1 reads SGHVS; CDR2 reads FQNEAQ. The CDR3 loop reads CASSLGDGYYEQYF. The CDR3 DNA reads TGTGCCAGCAGCTTAGGGGACGGCTACTACGAGCAGTACTTC. The whole variable domain, filled in from reference TRBV7-8 and TRBJ2-7, reads GAGVSQSPRYKVAKRGQDVALRCDPISGHVSLFWYQQALGQGPEFLTYFQNEAQLDKSGLPSDRFFAERPEGSVSTLKIQRTQQEDSAVYLCASSLGDGYYEQYFGPGTRLTVT.

This clone has at least ten counts. The chain has TRBV13 and TRBJ2-1, with 11 nucleotides matching TRBD1. Germline V gene data show CDR1 as PRHDT and CDR2 as FYEKMQ (reference sequence). This CDR3 is 15 amino acids long. Germline trimming cut 3 bases from V and 6 bases from J; bases unmatched to any gene: 4. The CDR3 nucleotides are TGTGCCAGCAGCTTCCCCGGGACAGGGGGCAATGAGCAGTTCTTC. Protein: CASSFPGTGGNEQFF.

In the case of this clone: Other DNA sequences of this sample code for an identical CDR3. J is TRBJ2-7 and V is TRBV20-1, with 8 bases identical to TRBD1. CDR1 is DFQATT, CDR2 SNEGSKA, per germline (reference sequence). The CDR3 sequence is 13 residues long. Written as DNA, the CDR3 is TGCAGCGTACCGACAGGGGATACGAGAGAGCAGTACTTC. Translated: CSVPTGDTREQYF.

The sample holds many counts of this clone. The chain is built from TRBV5-4 and TRBJ2-1, with D perhaps assigned TRBD1 or TRBD2 (5 bases each). Germline CDR1 and CDR2: SGHNT and YYREEE (reference sequence). The CDR3 sequence is 14 residues long. The V end was cut by 3 bases, the J end by 9 bases, with 16 bases between. The CDR3 protein is CASSWTDGGGEQFF. The CDR3 nucleotides read TGTGCCAGCAGCTGGACCGATGGGGGTGGTGAGCAGTTCTTC.

With regard to this clone: Being one base from a much bigger clone, this may be a read error. The identical CDR3 is also encoded by other nucleotide sequences in the sample. The chain combines TRBV29-1 with TRBJ1-3; D remains unclear. Trimming removed 5 bases at V and 0 bases at J, with 8 bases between. Germline V lookup: CDR1 SQVTM, CDR2 ANQGSEA. The CDR3 runs 13 residues. CDR3 in amino acids: CSVSGSSGNTIYF. For the CDR3, the DNA is TGCAGCGTTTCGGGGTCCTCTGGAAACACCATATATTTT.

The table lists this clone with many counts. CDR3 sequence: CAISESGGVTDTQYF. CDR3 DNA: TGTGCCATCAGTGAGTCGGGAGGGGTCACAGATACGCAGTATTTT. V gene TRBV10-3 combines with J gene TRBJ2-3; 7 bases line up with TRBD2. V lost 0 bases to trimming and J lost 2 bases; unmatched junction nucleotides: 2. This CDR3 region has 15 residues. Germline V gene sequence: CDR1 ENHRY, CDR2 SYGVKD.

This clone was counted at least ten times. The genes are TRBV20-1 and TRBJ2-5; 7 nucleotides match TRBD2. From germline, CDR1 is DFQATT and CDR2 SNEGSKA (reference sequence). The CDR3 loop spans 16 amino acids. V was clipped by 1 base and J by 1 base; unmatched bases: 9. The CDR3 is CSARVAVAGTQETQYF. DNA of the CDR3: TGCAGTGCTAGAGTTGCGGTAGCGGGTACCCAAGAGACCCAGTACTTC.

The chain has TRBV5-4 and TRBJ2-5; 9 bases match TRBD2. The CDR3 runs 15 residues. V shed 3 bases, J shed 5 bases, and the junction held 8 bases outside the gene matches. From germline, CDR1 is SGHNT and CDR2 YYREEE (reference sequence). The CDR3 sequence is CASSSSGMGRETQYF. In nucleotides, the CDR3 is TGTGCCAGCAGCTCTAGCGGGATGGGTAGGGAGACCCAGTACTTC.

The chain links TRBV24-1 to TRBJ2-5; D unclear. Germline CDR1 KGHDR, CDR2 SFDVKD. The V end lost 8 bases, the J end lost 5 bases, and 11 bases lay between the germline ends. The CDR3 is 12 residues long. CDR3 coding DNA: TGTGCCACCATTCCCCGTGGTGAGACCCAGTACTTC. Translation: CATIPRGETQYF.

The V call is TRBV6-1, the J call TRBJ2-3; possibly TRBD2 for D (5 bases). Germline V gene lookup returns CDR1 MNHNS and CDR2 SASEGT. This CDR3 has 16 residues. V shed 6 bases and J shed 6 bases, with 22 bases lying between them. The CDR3 region has the DNA TGTGCCAGCAGCCCCGGGGTAGGCGGCCCGTCGGATACGCAGTATTTT. It codes for CASSPGVGGPSDTQYF.

Many counts were recorded for this clone. This sequence may be a read error, since a much larger clone differs from it by one base. The genes are TRBV12-3 or TRBV12-4 and TRBJ1-6; maybe TRBD1 (6 bases). This CDR3 comprises 14 residues. The CDR3 DNA reads as TGTGCCAGCGCCCCGGGACACTATAATTCACCCCTCCGCTTT. It codes for CASAPGHYNSPLRF.

The table lists this clone with a few counts. This chain links TRBV5-4 with TRBJ2-3; D gene ambiguous. CDR3 length: 16 amino acids. Germline CDR1 and CDR2: SGHNT and YYREEE (reference sequence). Trimming pared 1 base from V and 4 bases from J, leaving 16 bases between. CDR3 DNA: TGTGCCAGCAGCTTGAAGACGGATGTGTTCGCAGATACGCAGTATTTT. Its translation is CASSLKTDVFADTQYF.